This T cell receptor beta chain was documented in a study of cytomegalovirus exposure and HLA in healthy donors. Study overall: T cells numbering around 180 million yielded around 120 million unique TCR beta sequences in an earlier analysis. The study, taken as a whole, reports: Across donors, most TCRs were seen rarely, yet some public ones were widespread.

PCR involved 60 Vbeta and 13 Jbeta primers. The assay was immunoSEQ multiplex PCR, and TCRdb's table has in-frame clones only and misses some. The table includes under 200,000 clones, about 80% detected once. Details on this clone: Its antigen is unidentified.

Healthy donors of bone marrow made up the group. The J segment lost 1 base and the V segment lost 5 bases, leaving 11 bases of the junction unmatched. The CDR3 runs to 17 residues. Germline lookup yields CDR1 PRHDT and CDR2 FYEKMQ (reference sequence). The V call is TRBV13, the J call TRBJ2-1; the match to TRBD2 covers 7 bases. The clonotype comes from a woman aged 45-60 years in good health and CMV-seronegative. Source material: PBMCs. The CDR3 protein is CASSPIRLARSYNEQFF. CDR3 nucleotides: TGTGCCAGCAGCCCAATTCGACTAGCTCGGTCCTACAATGAGCAGTTCTTC.